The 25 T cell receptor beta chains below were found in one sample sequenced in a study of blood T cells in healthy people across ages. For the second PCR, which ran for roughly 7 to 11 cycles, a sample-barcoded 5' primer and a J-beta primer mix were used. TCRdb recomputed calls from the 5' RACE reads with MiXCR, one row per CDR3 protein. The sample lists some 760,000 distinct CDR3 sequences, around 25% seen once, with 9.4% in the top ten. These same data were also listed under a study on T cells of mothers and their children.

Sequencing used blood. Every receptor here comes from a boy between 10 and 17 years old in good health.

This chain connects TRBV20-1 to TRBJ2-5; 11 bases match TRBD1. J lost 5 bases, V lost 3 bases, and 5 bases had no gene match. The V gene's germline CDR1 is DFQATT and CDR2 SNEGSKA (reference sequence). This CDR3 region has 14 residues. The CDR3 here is CSASPDRGRETQYF. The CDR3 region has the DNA TGCAGTGCTAGCCCGGACAGGGGGCGGGAGACCCAGTACTTC.

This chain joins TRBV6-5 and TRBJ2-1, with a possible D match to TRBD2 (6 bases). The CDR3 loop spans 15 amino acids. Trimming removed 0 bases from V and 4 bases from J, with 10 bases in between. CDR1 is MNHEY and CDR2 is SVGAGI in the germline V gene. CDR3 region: CASSYSAGNYNEQFF. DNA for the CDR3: TGTGCCAGCAGTTACTCTGCGGGGAATTACAATGAGCAGTTCTTC.

CDR3 sequence (DNA): TGCAGCGCCAACCCTTTAGGGGACCAAAACATTCAGTACTTC. Its translation is CSANPLGDQNIQYF. V gene TRBV20-1 combines with J gene TRBJ2-4; D may be TRBD1 or TRBD2 (5 bases each). CDR3 length equals 14 residues. Germline loops: CDR1 DFQATT, CDR2 SNEGSKA (reference sequence).

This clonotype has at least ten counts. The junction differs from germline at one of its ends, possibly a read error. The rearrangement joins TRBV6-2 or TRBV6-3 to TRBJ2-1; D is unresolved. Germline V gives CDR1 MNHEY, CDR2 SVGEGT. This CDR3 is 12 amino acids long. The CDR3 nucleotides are TGCGCCAGCAGCTACTCCTACAATGAGCAGTTCTTC. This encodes CASSYSYNEQFF.

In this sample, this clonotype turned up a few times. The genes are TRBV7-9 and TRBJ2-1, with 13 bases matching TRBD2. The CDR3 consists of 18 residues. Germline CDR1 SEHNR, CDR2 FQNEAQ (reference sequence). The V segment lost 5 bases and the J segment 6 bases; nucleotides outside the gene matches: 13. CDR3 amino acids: CASSPTSGRARPLNEQFF. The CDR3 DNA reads TGTGCCAGCAGCCCTACTAGCGGGAGGGCCCGTCCTCTCAATGAGCAGTTCTTC.

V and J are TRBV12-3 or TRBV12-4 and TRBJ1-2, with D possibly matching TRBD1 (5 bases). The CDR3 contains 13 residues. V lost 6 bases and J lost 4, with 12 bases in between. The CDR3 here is CASSEGTAYGYTF. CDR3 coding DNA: TGTGCCAGCAGCGAAGGGACGGCCTATGGCTACACCTTC.

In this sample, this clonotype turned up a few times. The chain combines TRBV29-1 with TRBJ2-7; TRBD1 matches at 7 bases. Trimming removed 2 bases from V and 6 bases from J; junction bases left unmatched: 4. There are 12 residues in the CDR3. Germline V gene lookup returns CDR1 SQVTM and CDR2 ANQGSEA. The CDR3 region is CSVESTGAEQYF. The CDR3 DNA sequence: TGCAGCGTTGAATCCACAGGGGCCGAGCAGTACTTC.

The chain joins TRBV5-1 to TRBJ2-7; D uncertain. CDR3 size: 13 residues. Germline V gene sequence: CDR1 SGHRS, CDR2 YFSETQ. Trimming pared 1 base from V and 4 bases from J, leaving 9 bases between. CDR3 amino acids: CASSLRLGYEQYF. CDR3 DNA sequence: TGCGCCAGCAGCTTGAGGTTGGGGTACGAGCAGTACTTC.

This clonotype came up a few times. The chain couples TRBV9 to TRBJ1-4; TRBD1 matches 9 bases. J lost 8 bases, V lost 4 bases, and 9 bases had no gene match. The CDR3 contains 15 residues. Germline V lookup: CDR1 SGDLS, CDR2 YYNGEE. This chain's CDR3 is CASSPGTGISEKLFF. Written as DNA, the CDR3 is TGTGCCAGCAGCCCGGGGACAGGGATATCGGAAAAACTGTTTTTT.

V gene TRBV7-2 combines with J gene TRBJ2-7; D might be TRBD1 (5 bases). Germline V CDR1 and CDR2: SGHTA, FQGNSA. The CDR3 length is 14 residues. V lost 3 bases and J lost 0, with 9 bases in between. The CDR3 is CASSLTTASYEQYF. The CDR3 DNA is TGTGCCAGCAGCTTGACGACAGCCTCCTACGAGCAGTACTTC.

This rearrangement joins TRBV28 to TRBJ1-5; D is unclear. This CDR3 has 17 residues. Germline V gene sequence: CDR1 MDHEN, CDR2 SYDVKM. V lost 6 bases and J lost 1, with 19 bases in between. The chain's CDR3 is CASSLRGSGLSNQPQHF. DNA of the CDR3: TGTGCCAGCAGCTTACGAGGGTCGGGCTTGAGCAATCAGCCCCAGCATTTT.

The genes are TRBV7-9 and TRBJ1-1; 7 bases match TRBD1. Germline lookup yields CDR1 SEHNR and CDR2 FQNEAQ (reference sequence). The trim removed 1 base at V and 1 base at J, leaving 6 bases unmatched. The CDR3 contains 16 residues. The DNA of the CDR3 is TGTGCCAGCAGCTTAGGGAGACAGGGATGGAACACTGAAGCTTTCTTT. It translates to CASSLGRQGWNTEAFF.

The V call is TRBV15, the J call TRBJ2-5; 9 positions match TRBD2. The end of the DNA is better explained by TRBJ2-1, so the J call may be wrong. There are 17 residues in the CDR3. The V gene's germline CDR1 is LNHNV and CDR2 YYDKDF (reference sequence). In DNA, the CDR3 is TGTGCCACCAGCAGAGATAGAGGCGGGGGGGCCTTAAATGAGCAGTTCTTC. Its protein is CATSRDRGGGALNEQFF.

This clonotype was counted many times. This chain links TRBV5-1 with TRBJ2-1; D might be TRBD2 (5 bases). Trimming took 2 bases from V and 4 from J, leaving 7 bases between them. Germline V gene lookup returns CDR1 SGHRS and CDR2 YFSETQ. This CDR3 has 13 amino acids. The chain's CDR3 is CASSLLGYNEQFF. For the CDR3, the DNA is TGCGCCAGCAGCTTACTAGGGTACAATGAGCAGTTCTTC. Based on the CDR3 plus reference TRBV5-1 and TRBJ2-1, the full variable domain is KAGVTQTPRYLIKTRGQQVTLSCSPISGHRSVSWYQQTPGQGLQFLFEYFSETQRNKGNFPGRFSGRQFSNSRSEMNVSTLELGDSALYLCASSLLGYNEQFFGPGTRLTVL.

The CDR3 region has the DNA TGTGCCAGCAGCCAAGGAGTGGTCCGGTGGGGCGGGAGAAAGGGCTTGCACAATGAGCAGTTCTTC. It codes for CASSQGVVRWGGRKGLHNEQFF. V and J are TRBV14 and TRBJ2-5, with TRBD2 identical over 7 bases. The end of the DNA is better explained by TRBJ2-1, so the J call may be wrong. Per germline, CDR1 SGHDN and CDR2 FVKESK. CDR3 length: 22 residues.

CDR3 in DNA: TGTGCCAGCAGCTTCACAGGGGGCGGACCCCATGGCTACACCTTC. This translates into CASSFTGGGPHGYTF. The chain is built from TRBV7-2 and TRBJ1-2; TRBD1 matches at 9 bases. The CDR3 is made up of 15 amino acids. V trimming: 3 bases; J trimming: 6 bases; junction bases outside the gene matches: 8. The germline V gene encodes CDR1 SGHTA and CDR2 FQGNSA.

DNA for the CDR3: TGCAGCGTTGAAGTAGCAAAGGGGGGGGCTTTCTTT. Its translation is CSVEVAKGGAFF. The chain employs TRBV29-1 and TRBJ1-1; possibly TRBD1 for D (6 bases). Trimming shortened V by 1 base and J by 11 bases, and 14 bases separated the two germline ends. The CDR3 loop spans 12 amino acids. Germline V gives CDR1 SQVTM, CDR2 ANQGSEA. Supplemented by reference TRBV29-1 and TRBJ1-1, the full variable domain reads SAVISQKPSRDICQRGTSLTIQCQVDSQVTMMFWYRQQPGQSLTLIATANQGSEATYESGFVIDKFPISRPNLTFSTLTVSNMSPEDSSIYLCSVEVAKGGAFFGQGTRLTVV.

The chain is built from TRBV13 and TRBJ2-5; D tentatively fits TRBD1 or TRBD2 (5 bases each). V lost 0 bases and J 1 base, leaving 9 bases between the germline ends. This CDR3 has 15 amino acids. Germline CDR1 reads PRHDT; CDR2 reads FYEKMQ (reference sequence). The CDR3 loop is CASSLGGTIQETQYF. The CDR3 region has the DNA TGTGCCAGCAGCTTAGGAGGGACGATCCAAGAGACCCAGTACTTC.

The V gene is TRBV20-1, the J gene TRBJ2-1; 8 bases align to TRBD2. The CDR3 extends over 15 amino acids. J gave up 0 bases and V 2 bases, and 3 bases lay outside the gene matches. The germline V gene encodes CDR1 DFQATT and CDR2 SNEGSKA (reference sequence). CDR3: CSARSGGRSYNEQFF. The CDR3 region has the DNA TGCAGTGCTAGAAGCGGGGGCCGCTCCTACAATGAGCAGTTCTTC.

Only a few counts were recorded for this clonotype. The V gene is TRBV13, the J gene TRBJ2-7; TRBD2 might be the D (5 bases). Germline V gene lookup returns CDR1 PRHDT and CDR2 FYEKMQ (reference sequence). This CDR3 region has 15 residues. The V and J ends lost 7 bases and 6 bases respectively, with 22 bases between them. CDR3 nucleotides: TGTGCCAGCAAGGAGGCCGGAACCCGGGTAGGCGAGCAGTACTTC. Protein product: CASKEAGTRVGEQYF.

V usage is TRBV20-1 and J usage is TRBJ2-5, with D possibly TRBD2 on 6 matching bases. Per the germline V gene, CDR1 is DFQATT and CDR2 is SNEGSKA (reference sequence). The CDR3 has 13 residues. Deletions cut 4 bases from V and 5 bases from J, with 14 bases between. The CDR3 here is CSATTRSGETQYF. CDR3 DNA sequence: TGCAGTGCTACGACTAGATCTGGGGAGACCCAGTACTTC.

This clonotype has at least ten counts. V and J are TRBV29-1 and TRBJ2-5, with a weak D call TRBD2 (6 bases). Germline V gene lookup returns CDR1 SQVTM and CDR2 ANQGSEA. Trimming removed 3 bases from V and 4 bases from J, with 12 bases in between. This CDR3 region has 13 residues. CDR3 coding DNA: TGCAGCGTTGAGGGACTGGAGGTAGAGACCCAGTACTTC. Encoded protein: CSVEGLEVETQYF.

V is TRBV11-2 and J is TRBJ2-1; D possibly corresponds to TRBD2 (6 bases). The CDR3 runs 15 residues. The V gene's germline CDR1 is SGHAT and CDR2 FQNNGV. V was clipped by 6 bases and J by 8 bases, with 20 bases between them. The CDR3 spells CASRAARLATDEQFF. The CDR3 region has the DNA TGTGCCAGCAGGGCGGCCAGGCTAGCGACGGATGAGCAGTTCTTC.

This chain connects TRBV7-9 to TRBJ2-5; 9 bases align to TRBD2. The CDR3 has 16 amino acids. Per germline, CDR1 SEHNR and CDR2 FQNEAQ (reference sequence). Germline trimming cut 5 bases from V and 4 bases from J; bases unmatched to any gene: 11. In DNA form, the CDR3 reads TGTGCCAGCAGCCCAGAAGCGGGGGGCCCCCGAGAGACCCAGTACTTC. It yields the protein CASSPEAGGPRETQYF.

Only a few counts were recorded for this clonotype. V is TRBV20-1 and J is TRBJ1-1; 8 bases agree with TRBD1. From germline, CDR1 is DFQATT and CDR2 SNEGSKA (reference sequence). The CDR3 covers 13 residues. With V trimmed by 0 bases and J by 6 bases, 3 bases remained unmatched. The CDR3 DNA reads TGCAGTGCTAGAGAGGGACAGGCCCCTGAAGCTTTCTTT. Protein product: CSAREGQAPEAFF.